The clone carrying this TCR beta chain showed up just a few times. To make TCR beta libraries, researchers used iRepertoire HTBI primers and Arm-PCR of CDR3 regions. TCRdb fed the multiplex PCR reads into MiXCR, producing one record per CDR3 protein. The table shows around 460,000 distinct CDR3 sequences, with around 13% occurring only once. This sample's time point: newly diagnosed GD, antithyroid drugs for less than 3 months. The TCR library was made from RNA that had been extracted from PBMCs in TRIzol. These data originate in a study of regulatory T cells in long-lasting Graves disease. These data were also reused for a study on T cells in Graves' hyperthyroidism and ophthalmopathy.

Sequencing used peripheral blood mononuclear cells (PBMCs), obtained at new diagnosis, from a patient treated with antithyroid drugs. The TCR originated in a woman aged 50 to 60 with Graves disease.

The CDR3: CASRPAGGRTDTQYF. The CDR3 DNA follows: TGTGCCAGCAGACCAGCGGGAGGTCGCACAGATACGCAGTATTTT. V usage is TRBV5-8 and J usage is TRBJ2-3, with TRBD2 matching over 9 bases. Germline V gene lookup returns CDR1 SGHTS and CDR2 YDEGEE. The CDR3 length is 15 residues. V shed 5 bases and J 1 base; nucleotides not matched to a gene: 5. Full variable domain (remainder filled in from reference TRBV5-8 and TRBJ2-3): EAGVTQSPTHLIKTRGQQATLRCSPISGHTSVYWYQQALGLGLQFLLWYDEGEERNRGNFPPRFSGRQFPNYSSELNVNALELEDSALYLCASRPAGGRTDTQYFGPGTRLTVL.